The rows below give T cell receptor beta chains drawn from one sample of a study of blood T cell repertoires in COVID-19. Sequenced by immunoSEQ multiplex PCR; TCRdb stores in-frame clones only, minus some. The table includes about 210,000 clones, 65% to 85% detected once. The sample was PBMCs or T cells enriched from blood (not recorded which). The source is a man aged 30-40 years with acute COVID-19. Each CDR3 is given with its conserved first and last residue. D genes are given only for firm matches. Some rows mark clone size as missing; the rest say once, few, many or name a class of expanded clone.

>TRBV12-3/TRBV12-4|-|TRBJ1-2|-
CASSLLGVYGYTF
TGTGCCAGCAGTTTATTAGGAGTCTATGGCTACACCTTC
>TRBV6-4|-|TRBJ1-1|-
CASSDSSRGTEAFF
TGTGCCAGCAGTGACTCGAGCAGGGGCACTGAAGCTTTCTTT
>TRBV27|-|TRBJ2-5|TRBD1
CASRPIDRDQGETQYF
TGTGCCAGCAGACCCATTGACAGGGACCAAGGGGAGACCCAGTACTTC
>TRBV11-3|-|TRBJ1-6|-
CASSLEGRWSSYNSPLHF
TGTGCCAGCAGCTTAGAGGGGCGGTGGAGCTCCTATAATTCACCCCTCCACTTT
>TRBV6-2/TRBV6-3|-|TRBJ1-1|-
CASSSLTITRVKTEAFF
TGTGCCAGCAGTTCGTTAACCATTACCAGGGTAAAGACTGAAGCTTTCTTT
>TRBV2|-|TRBJ2-2|-
CASSPQGLNTGELFF
TGTGCCAGCAGTCCTCAGGGTTTGAACACCGGGGAGCTGTTTTTT
>TRBV4-2|-|TRBJ2-5|-
CASSQEGGRPKETQYF
TGTGCCAGCAGCCAAGAGGGGGGTAGGCCGAAAGAGACCCAGTACTTC
>TRBV5-1|-|TRBJ1-2|-
CASSPTGGGQNYGYTF
TGCGCCAGCAGCCCCACCGGGGGGGGTCAAAACTATGGCTACACCTTC
>TRBV5-4|-|TRBJ1-2|TRBD1
CASNGQGALYGYTF
TGTGCCAGCAACGGCCAGGGGGCCCTCTATGGCTACACCTTC
>TRBV7-6|-|TRBJ2-3|-
CASSLGPSATDTQYF
TGTGCCAGCAGCTTAGGGCCATCTGCCACAGATACGCAGTATTTT
>TRBV11-3|-|TRBJ2-2|-
CASSPVRGGGELFF
TGTGCCAGCAGCCCCGTGAGGGGAGGCGGGGAGCTGTTTTTT
>TRBV14|few|TRBJ2-3|-
CASSQDTPLTSTDTQYF
TGTGCCAGCAGCCAAGATACACCACTAACTAGCACAGATACGCAGTATTTT
>TRBV27|-|TRBJ1-5|-
CASSYGGGEPQHF
TGTGCCAGCAGTTACGGGGGAGGGGAGCCCCAGCATTTT
>TRBV5-6|-|TRBJ2-3|TRBD2
CASRPLAGGLPSTDTQYF
TGTGCCAGCAGACCTCTAGCGGGGGGATTACCTAGCACAGATACGCAGTATTTT
>TRBV6-5|-|TRBJ2-1|TRBD2
CASSYELARDEQFF
TGTGCCAGCAGTTACGAACTAGCGAGGGATGAGCAGTTCTTC
>TRBV9|-|TRBJ2-3|TRBD2
CASSAGTTLISTDTQYF
TGTGCCAGCAGCGCCGGGACTACCCTTATTAGCACAGATACGCAGTATTTT
>TRBV29-1|-|TRBJ2-1|-
CSVEGSGLLLHNEQFF
TGCAGCGTTGAAGGGAGCGGGCTGCTTTTGCACAATGAGCAGTTCTTC
>TRBV2|-|TRBJ2-2|TRBD1
CASSLRGHAGELFF
TGTGCCAGCAGTCTCAGGGGGCACGCCGGGGAGCTGTTTTTT
>TRBV19|once|TRBJ1-2|-
CASSAERGYGYTF
TGTGCCAGTAGTGCTGAAAGGGGGTATGGCTACACCTTC